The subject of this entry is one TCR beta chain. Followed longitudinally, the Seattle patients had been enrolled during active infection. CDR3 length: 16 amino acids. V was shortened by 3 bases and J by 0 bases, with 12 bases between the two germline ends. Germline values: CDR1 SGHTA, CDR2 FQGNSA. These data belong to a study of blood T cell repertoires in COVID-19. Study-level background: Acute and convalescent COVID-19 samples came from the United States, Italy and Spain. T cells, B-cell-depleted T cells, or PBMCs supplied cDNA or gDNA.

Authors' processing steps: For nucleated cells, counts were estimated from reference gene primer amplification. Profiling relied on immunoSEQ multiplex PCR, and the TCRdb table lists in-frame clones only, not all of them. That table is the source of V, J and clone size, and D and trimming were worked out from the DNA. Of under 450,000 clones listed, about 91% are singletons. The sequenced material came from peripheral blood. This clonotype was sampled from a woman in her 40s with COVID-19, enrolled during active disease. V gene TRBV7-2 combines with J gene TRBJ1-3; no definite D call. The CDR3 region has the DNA TGTGCCAGCAGCTTGATAGCGGGCCACTCTGGAAACACCATATATTTT. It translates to CASSLIAGHSGNTIYF.